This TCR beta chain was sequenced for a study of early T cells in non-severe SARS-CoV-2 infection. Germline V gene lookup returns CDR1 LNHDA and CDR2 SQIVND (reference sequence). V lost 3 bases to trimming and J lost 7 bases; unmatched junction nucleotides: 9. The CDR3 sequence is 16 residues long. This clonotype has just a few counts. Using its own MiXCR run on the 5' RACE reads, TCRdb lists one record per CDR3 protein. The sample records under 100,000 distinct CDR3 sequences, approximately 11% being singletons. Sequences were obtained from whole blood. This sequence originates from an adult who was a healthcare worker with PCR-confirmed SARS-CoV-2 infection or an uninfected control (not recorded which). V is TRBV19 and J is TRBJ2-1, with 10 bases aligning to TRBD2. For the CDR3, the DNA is TGTGCCAGTAGTATCTATTCCAGCGGGAGGGATAATGAGCAGTTCTTC. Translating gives CASSIYSSGRDNEQFF. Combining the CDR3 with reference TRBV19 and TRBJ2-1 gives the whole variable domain DGGITQSPKYLFRKEGQNVTLSCEQNLNHDAMYWYRQDPGQGLRLIYYSQIVNDFQKGDIAEGYSVSREKKESFPLTVTSAQKNPTAFYLCASSIYSSGRDNEQFFGPGTRLTVL.